This T cell receptor (beta chain) originates from a study of identical twins. With V trimmed by 4 bases and J by 5 bases, 7 bases remained unmatched. Germline V gene lookup returns CDR1 MNHNS and CDR2 SASEGT. This CDR3 has 17 residues. This clonotype has more than one count but fewer than ten. TCRdb reprocessed the 5' RACE reads via MiXCR and lists one record per CDR3 protein. The table has approximately 230,000 distinct CDR3 sequences, about an eighth seen once; the top ten hold approximately 9.3%. Sequenced input: memory (CD45RO+) T cells sorted from blood. The sequence was collected from a woman aged 18-29 years in good health. J is TRBJ2-2 and V is TRBV6-1; 13 nucleotides agree with TRBD2. Written as DNA, the CDR3 is TGTGCCAGCAGTGGACCGGGACTAGCGGGGAATACCGGGGAGCTGTTTTTT. Protein product: CASSGPGLAGNTGELFF.